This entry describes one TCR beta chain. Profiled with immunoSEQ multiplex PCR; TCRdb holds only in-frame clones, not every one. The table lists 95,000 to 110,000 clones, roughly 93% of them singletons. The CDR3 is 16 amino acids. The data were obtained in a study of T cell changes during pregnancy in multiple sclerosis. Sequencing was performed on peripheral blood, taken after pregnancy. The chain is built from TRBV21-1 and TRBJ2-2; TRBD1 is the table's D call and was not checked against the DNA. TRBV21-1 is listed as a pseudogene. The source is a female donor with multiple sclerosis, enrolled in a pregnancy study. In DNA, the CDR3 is TGTGCCAGCAGCAAGGTCGACAGCCTTAACACCGGGGAGCTGTTTTTT. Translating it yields CASSKVDSLNTGELFF.